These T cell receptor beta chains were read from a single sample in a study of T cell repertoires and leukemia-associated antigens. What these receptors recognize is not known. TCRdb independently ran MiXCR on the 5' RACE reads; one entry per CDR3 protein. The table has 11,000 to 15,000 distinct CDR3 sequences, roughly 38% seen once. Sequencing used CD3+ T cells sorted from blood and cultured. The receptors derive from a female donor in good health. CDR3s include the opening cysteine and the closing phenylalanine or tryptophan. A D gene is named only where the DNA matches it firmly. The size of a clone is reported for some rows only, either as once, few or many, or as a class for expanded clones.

CDR3 DNA: TGTGCCAGCAGCGCGGGACTAGCGGGGTCCCCCTACGAGCAGTACTTC
CDR3 protein: CASSAGLAGSPYEQYF
CDR3 length: 16
J gene: TRBJ2-7
clone size: many
D gene: TRBD2
V gene: TRBV7-2

CDR3 DNA: TGTGCCAGCAGTGGGGACAGGGGGGCCCAACGGACCCAGTACTTC
CDR3 protein: CASSGDRGAQRTQYF
CDR3 length: 15
J gene: TRBJ2-5
clone size: medium-sized
D gene: TRBD1
V gene: TRBV2

CDR3 DNA: TGCGCCAGCAGCTTGGGCCAGTGGCTAGCGGGGAGTATTAAGCAGTTCTTC
CDR3 protein: CASSLGQWLAGSIKQFF
CDR3 length: 17
J gene: TRBJ2-1
clone size: few
D gene: TRBD2
V gene: TRBV5-1

CDR3 DNA: TGCGCCAGCAGCTTGACCCCGGGACAGGGGATATACAACGAGCAGTACTTC
CDR3 protein: CASSLTPGQGIYNEQYF
CDR3 length: 17
J gene: TRBJ2-7
clone size: NA
D gene: TRBD1
V gene: TRBV5-1

CDR3 DNA: TGCAGCGTTGAAATCCAGGGGATCTCCTACAATGAGCAGTTCTTC
CDR3 protein: CSVEIQGISYNEQFF
CDR3 length: 15
J gene: TRBJ2-1
clone size: medium-sized
D gene: NA
V gene: TRBV29-1

CDR3 DNA: TGTGCCGGCAGCCAACCTAGACAGGGGTTTGATGAAAAACTGTTTTTT
CDR3 protein: CAGSQPRQGFDEKLFF
CDR3 length: 16
J gene: TRBJ1-4
clone size: NA
D gene: TRBD1
V gene: TRBV3-1

CDR3 DNA: TGCGCCAGCGTACATACTCTCGACCAAACCTACGAGCAGTACTTC
CDR3 protein: CASVHTLDQTYEQYF
CDR3 length: 15
J gene: TRBJ2-7
clone size: few
D gene: NA
V gene: TRBV5-1

CDR3 DNA: TGTGCCACTTTCAATCAGCCCCAGCATTTT
CDR3 protein: CATFNQPQHF
CDR3 length: 10
J gene: TRBJ1-5
clone size: NA
D gene: NA
V gene: TRBV27

CDR3 DNA: TGCGCCAGCTTCGGTGGAGGACTAGCGAGGAAGACCCAGTACTTC
CDR3 protein: CASFGGGLARKTQYF
CDR3 length: 15
J gene: TRBJ2-5
clone size: NA
D gene: TRBD2
V gene: TRBV5-1

CDR3 DNA: TGCGCCAGCAGCCCCTCGGAGGGGGAGGGCACGGGTGAGCAGTTCTTC
CDR3 protein: CASSPSEGEGTGEQFF
CDR3 length: 16
J gene: TRBJ2-1
clone size: many
D gene: NA
V gene: TRBV4-3

CDR3 DNA: TGCAGCCCTCCAAGCTCCTACGAGCAGTACTTC
CDR3 protein: CSPPSSYEQYF
CDR3 length: 11
J gene: TRBJ2-7
clone size: NA
D gene: NA
V gene: TRBV20-1

CDR3 DNA: TGCAGCGTTCTCGGACTAGCGGACTACAATGAGCAGTTCTTC
CDR3 protein: CSVLGLADYNEQFF
CDR3 length: 14
J gene: TRBJ2-1
clone size: once
D gene: TRBD2
V gene: TRBV29-1

CDR3 DNA: TGTGCCAGCAGCCGGCTTGAAGCGGGAGAATGGGGCGAGCAGTACTTC
CDR3 protein: CASSRLEAGEWGEQYF
CDR3 length: 16
J gene: TRBJ2-7
clone size: many
D gene: TRBD2
V gene: TRBV3-1

CDR3 DNA: TGTGCCGGCAGTCCACGCTTTATTATGGAGGAGCTGTTTTTT
CDR3 protein: CAGSPRFIMEELFF
CDR3 length: 14
J gene: TRBJ2-2
clone size: NA
D gene: NA
V gene: TRBV7-2

CDR3 DNA: TGTGCCAGCAGTGACTCCCCCGGGACTCACAATGAGCAGTTCTTC
CDR3 protein: CASSDSPGTHNEQFF
CDR3 length: 15
J gene: TRBJ2-1
clone size: medium-sized
D gene: NA
V gene: TRBV6-4

CDR3 DNA: TGTGCCAGCAGCTCCGGGGAGGTCAATGAGCAGTTCTTC
CDR3 protein: CASSSGEVNEQFF
CDR3 length: 13
J gene: TRBJ2-1
clone size: many
D gene: NA
V gene: TRBV11-3